This T cell receptor beta chain was sequenced for a study of blood T cell repertoires in COVID-19. The repertoire was sequenced with immunoSEQ multiplex PCR; TCRdb's copy has only in-frame clones and lacks some. The sample includes about 40,000 clones, 60% to 85% of them seen just once. This clone was seen more than once but under ten times. The sequence was obtained from a woman of 80 years or more with acute or convalescent COVID-19. Sequenced: peripheral blood.

CDR3 bases: TGCGCCAGCAGCTTAATGAAAATCGGACATTTGAACACTGAAGCTTTCTTT. Protein sequence: CASSLMKIGHLNTEAFF. The chain links TRBV5-1 to TRBJ1-1; D is possibly TRBD1 (5 bases). Germline V gene data show CDR1 as SGHRS and CDR2 as YFSETQ. This CDR3 spans 17 amino acids. Trimming took off 2 bases at V and 0 bases at J, with 17 bases between the two ends.